What follows describes a single TCR beta chain. The table came from immunoSEQ multiplex PCR; TCRdb's copy has only in-frame clones and leaves some out. The table records some 430,000 clones, less than 95% of them present only once. The sample comes from a study of blood T cell repertoires in COVID-19. V was shortened by 1 base and J by 4 bases, with 14 bases between the two germline ends. This CDR3 is 16 amino acids long. Germline V gives CDR1 LGHDT, CDR2 YNNKEL (reference sequence). The receptor was isolated from a man in his late teens or twenties who had recovered from COVID-19. The chain carries TRBV3-1 (or the pseudogene TRBV3-2) and TRBJ1-3, with D tentatively TRBD1 (6 bases). Source material: PBMCs or T cells enriched from blood (not recorded which). The CDR3: CASSQGPGGTGNTIYF. The CDR3 DNA is TGTGCCAGCAGCCAAGGTCCCGGTGGGACAGGAAACACCATATATTTT.